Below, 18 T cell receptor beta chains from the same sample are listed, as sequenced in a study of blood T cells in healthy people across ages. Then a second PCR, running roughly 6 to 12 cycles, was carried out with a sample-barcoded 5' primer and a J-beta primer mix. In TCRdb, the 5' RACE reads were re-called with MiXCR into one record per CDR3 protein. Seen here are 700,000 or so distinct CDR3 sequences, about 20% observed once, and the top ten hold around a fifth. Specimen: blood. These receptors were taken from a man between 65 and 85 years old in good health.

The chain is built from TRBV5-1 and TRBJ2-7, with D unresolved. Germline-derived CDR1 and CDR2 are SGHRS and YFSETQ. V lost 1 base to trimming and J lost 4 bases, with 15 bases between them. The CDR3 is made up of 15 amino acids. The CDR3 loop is CASSLSTDKRYEQYF. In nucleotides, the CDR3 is TGCGCCAGCAGCTTGAGCACTGACAAAAGATACGAGCAGTACTTC.

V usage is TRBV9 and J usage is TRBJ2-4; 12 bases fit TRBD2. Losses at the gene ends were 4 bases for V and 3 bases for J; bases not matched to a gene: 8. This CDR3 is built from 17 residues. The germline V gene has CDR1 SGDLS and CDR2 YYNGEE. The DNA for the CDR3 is TGTGCCAGCAGCACACCGACTAGCGGGAGAGGCAAAAACATTCAGTACTTC. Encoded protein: CASSTPTSGRGKNIQYF.

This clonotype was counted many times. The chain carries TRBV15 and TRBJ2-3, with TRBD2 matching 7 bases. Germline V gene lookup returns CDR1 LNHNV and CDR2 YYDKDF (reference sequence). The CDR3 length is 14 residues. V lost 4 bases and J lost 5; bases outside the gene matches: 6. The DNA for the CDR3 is TGTGCCACCAGCAACAGCGGGGTCGGAGATACGCAGTATTTT. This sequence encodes CATSNSGVGDTQYF.

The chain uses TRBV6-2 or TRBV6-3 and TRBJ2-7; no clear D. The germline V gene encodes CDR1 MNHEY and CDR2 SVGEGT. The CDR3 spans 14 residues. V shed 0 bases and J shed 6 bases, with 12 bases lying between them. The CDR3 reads CASSYSSRISEQYF. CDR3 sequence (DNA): TGTGCCAGCAGTTACTCCTCGAGAATCTCCGAGCAGTACTTC.

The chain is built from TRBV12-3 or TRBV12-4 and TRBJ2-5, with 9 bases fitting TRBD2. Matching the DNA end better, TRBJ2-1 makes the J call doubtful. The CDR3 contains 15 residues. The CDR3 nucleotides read TGTGCCACCGCAAGAGCGGGAGGATTAAGGGATGAGCAGTTCTTC. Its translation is CATARAGGLRDEQFF.

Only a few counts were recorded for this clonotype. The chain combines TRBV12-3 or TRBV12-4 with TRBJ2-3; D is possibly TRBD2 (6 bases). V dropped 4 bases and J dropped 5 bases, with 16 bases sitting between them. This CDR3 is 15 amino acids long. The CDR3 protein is CASSSPRDSIDTQYF. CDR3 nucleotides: TGTGCCAGCAGTTCCCCCCGGGACTCGATAGATACGCAGTATTTT.

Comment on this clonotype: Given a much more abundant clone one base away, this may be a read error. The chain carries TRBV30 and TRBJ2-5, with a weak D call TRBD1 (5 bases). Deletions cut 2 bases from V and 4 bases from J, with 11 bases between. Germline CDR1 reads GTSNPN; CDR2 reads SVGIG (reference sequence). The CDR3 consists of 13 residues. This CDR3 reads CAWSSRVRETQYF. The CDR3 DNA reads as TGTGCCTGGAGTTCCAGGGTTAGAGAGACCCAGTACTTC.

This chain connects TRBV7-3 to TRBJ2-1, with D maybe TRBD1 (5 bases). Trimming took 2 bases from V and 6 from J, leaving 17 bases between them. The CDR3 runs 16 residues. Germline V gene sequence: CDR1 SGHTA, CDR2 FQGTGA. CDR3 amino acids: CASSLQPGSTPNEQFF. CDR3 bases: TGTGCCAGCAGCTTACAACCAGGGTCCACACCCAATGAGCAGTTCTTC.

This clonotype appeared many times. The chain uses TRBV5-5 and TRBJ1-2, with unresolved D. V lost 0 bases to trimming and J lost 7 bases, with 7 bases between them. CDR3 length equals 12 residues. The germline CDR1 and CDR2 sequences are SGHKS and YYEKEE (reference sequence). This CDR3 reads CASSLEEGGYTF. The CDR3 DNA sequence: TGTGCCAGCAGCTTGGAGGAGGGTGGCTACACCTTC.

In DNA form, the CDR3 reads TGTGCCAGCACGACAGGAGCGGAGGAGACCCAGTACTTC. Its translation: CASTTGAEETQYF. The chain joins TRBV18 to TRBJ2-5; a possible D gene is TRBD1 (6 bases). CDR1 and CDR2 from the germline V gene are KGHSH and LQKENI. V gave up 8 bases and J gave up 5 bases, with 15 bases separating them. The CDR3 totals 13 residues.

The CDR3 sequence is CASSLVARGNTEAFF. The DNA for the CDR3 is TGTGCCAGCAGCTTGGTAGCAAGGGGGAACACTGAAGCTTTCTTT. This rearrangement joins TRBV5-4 to TRBJ1-1, with D possibly being TRBD1 (5 bases). Trimming took 0 bases from V and 1 from J, leaving 10 bases between them. Germline CDR1 SGHNT, CDR2 YYREEE (reference sequence). CDR3 size: 15 residues.

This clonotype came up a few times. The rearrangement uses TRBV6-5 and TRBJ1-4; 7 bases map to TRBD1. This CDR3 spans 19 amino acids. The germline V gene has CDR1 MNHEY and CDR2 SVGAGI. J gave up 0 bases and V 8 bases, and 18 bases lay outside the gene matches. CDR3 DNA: TGTGCCAGCGGTTCCACTCTGCCCGGGGACAGTTCAACTAATGAAAAACTGTTTTTT. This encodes CASGSTLPGDSSTNEKLFF.

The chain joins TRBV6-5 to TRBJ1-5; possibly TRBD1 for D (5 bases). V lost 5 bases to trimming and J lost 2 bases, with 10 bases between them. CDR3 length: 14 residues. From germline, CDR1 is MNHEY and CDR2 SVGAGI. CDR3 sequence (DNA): TGTGCCAGCAGTGGGACCGGGCGCAATCAGCCCCAGCATTTT. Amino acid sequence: CASSGTGRNQPQHF.

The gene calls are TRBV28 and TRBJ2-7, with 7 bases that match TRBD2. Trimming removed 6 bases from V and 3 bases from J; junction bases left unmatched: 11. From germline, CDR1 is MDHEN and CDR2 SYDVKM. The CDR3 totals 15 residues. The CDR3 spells CASSRSGATLYEQYF. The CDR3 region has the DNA TGTGCCAGCAGCCGAAGCGGGGCTACCCTCTACGAGCAGTACTTC.

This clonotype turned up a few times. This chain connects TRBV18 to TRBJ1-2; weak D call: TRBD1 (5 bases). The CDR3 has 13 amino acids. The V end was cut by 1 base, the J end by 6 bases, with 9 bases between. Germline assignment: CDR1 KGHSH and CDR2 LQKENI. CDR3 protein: CASSPQQEDGYTF. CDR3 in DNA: TGTGCCAGCTCACCACAACAGGAAGATGGCTACACCTTC.

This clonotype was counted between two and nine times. The CDR3, as DNA: TGCAGTGCTAGGCCCGGTGGAGGCTCGAACACCGGGGAGCTGTTTTTT. It translates to CSARPGGGSNTGELFF. The chain is built from TRBV20-1 and TRBJ2-2, with D perhaps matching TRBD2 (5 bases). V lost 3 bases, J lost 0 bases, and 14 bases lay in between. The germline V gene encodes CDR1 DFQATT and CDR2 SNEGSKA (reference sequence). The CDR3 sequence is 16 residues long.

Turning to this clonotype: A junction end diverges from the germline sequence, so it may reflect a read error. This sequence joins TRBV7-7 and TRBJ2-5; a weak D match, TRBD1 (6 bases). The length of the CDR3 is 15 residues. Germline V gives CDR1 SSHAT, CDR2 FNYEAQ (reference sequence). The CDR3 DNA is TGTGCTAGCAGCCCGATCTTAGGTACAGGGGAGACCCAGTACTTC. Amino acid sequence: CASSPILGTGETQYF.

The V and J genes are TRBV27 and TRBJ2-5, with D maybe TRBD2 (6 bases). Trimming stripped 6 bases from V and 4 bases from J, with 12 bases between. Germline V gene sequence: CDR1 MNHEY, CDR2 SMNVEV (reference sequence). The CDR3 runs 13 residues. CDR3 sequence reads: CASSYAEGETQYF. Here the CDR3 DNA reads TGTGCCAGCAGCTACGCGGAGGGAGAGACCCAGTACTTC.